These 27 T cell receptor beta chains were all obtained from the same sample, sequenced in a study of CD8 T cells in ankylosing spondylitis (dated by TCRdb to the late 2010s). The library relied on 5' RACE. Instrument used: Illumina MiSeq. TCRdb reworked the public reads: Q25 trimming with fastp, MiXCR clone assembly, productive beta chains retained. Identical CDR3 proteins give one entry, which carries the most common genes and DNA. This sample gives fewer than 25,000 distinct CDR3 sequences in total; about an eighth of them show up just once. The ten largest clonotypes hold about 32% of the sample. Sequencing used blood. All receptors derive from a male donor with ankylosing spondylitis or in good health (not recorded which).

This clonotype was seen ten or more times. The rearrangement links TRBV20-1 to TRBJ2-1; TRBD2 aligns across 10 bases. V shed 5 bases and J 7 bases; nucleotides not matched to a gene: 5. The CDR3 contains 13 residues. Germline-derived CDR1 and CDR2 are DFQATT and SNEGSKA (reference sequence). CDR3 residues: CSALAGAINEQFF. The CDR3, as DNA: TGCAGTGCTCTAGCGGGGGCCATAAATGAGCAGTTCTTC.

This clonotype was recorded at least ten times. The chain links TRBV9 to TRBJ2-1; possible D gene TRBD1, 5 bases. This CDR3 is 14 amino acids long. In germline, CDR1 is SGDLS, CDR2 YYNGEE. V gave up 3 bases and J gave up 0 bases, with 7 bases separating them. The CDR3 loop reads CASSATVSYNEQFF. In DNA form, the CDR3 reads TGTGCCAGCAGCGCGACAGTCTCCTACAATGAGCAGTTCTTC. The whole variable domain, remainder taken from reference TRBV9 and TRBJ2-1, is DSGVTQTPKHLITATGQRVTLRCSPRSGDLSVYWYQQSLDQGLQFLIQYYNGEERAKGNILERFSAQQFPDLHSELNLSSLELGDSALYFCASSATVSYNEQFFGPGTRLTVL.

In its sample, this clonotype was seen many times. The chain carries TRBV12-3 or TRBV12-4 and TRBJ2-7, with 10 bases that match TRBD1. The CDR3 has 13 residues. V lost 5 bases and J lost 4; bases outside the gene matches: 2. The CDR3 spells CASSRTGGYEQYV. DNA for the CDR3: TGTGCCAGCAGTCGGACAGGGGGGTACGAGCAGTACGTC.

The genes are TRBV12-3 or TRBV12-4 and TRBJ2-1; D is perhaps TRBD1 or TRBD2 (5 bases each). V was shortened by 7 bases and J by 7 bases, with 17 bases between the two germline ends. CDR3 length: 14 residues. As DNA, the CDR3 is TGTGCCAGCATCTCGGGGAAGGGGCTGAATGAGCAGTTCTTC. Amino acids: CASISGKGLNEQFF.

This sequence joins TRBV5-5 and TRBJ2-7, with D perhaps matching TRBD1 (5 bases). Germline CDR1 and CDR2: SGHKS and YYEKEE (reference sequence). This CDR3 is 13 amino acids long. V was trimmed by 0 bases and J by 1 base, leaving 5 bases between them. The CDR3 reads CASSLAGSYEQYF. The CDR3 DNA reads TGTGCCAGCAGCTTGGCAGGGTCCTACGAGCAGTACTTC.

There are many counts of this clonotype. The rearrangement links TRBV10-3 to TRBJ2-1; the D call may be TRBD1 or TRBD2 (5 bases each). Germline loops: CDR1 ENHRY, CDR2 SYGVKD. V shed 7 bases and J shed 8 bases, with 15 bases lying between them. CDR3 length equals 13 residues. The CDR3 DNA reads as TGTGCCATCACTGACCGGGGCCTAGATGAGCAGTTCTTC. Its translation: CAITDRGLDEQFF.

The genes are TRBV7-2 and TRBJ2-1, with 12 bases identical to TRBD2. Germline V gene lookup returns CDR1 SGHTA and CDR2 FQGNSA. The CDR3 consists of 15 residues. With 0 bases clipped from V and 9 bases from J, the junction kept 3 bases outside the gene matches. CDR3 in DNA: TGTGCCAGCAGCTTAGCGCTAGCGGGGGGGCGTGAGCAGTTCTTC. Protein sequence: CASSLALAGGREQFF.

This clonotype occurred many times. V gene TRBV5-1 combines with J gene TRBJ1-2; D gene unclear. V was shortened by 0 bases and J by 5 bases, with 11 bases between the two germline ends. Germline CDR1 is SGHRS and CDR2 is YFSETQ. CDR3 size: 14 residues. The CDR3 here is CASSLGHVGYGYTF. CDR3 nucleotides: TGCGCCAGCAGCTTGGGGCACGTCGGATATGGCTACACCTTC.

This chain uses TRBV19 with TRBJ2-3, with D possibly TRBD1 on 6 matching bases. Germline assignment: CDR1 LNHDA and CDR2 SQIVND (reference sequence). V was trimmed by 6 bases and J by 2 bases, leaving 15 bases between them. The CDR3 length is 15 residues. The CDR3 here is CASRELWGPTDTQYF. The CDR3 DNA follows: TGTGCCAGTAGAGAACTTTGGGGGCCCACAGATACGCAGTATTTT. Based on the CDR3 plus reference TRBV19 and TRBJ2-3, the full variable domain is DGGITQSPKYLFRKEGQNVTLSCEQNLNHDAMYWYRQDPGQGLRLIYYSQIVNDFQKGDIAEGYSVSREKKESFPLTVTSAQKNPTAFYLCASRELWGPTDTQYFGPGTRLTVL.

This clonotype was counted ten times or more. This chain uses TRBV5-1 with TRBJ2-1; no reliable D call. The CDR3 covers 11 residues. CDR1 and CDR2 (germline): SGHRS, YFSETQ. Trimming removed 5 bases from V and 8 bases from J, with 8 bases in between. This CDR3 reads CASRIIDEQFF. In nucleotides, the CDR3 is TGCGCCAGCAGGATCATAGATGAGCAGTTCTTC.

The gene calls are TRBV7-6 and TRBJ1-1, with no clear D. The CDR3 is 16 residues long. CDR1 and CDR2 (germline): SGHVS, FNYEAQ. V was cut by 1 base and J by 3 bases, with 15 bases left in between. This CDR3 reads CASSLVGIVVDTEAFF. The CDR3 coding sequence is TGTGCCAGCAGCTTAGTCGGAATCGTCGTGGACACTGAAGCTTTCTTT.

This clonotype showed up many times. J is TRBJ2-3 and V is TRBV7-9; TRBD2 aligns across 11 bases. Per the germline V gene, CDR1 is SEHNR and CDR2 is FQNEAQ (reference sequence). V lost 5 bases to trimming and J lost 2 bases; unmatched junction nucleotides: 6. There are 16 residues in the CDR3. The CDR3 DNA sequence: TGTGCCAGCAGCACAACTAGCGGGGGTTACACAGATACGCAGTATTTT. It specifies CASSTTSGGYTDTQYF.

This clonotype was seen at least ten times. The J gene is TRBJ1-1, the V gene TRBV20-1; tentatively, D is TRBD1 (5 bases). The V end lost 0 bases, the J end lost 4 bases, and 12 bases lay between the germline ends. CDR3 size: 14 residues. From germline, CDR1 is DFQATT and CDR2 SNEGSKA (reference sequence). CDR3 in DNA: TGCAGTGCTAGAGATTTGGCAGGGACCACTGAAGCTTTCTTT. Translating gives CSARDLAGTTEAFF.

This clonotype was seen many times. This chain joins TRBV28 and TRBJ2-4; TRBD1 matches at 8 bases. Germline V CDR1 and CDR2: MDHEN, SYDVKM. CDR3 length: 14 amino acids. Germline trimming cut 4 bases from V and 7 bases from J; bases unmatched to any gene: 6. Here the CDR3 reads CASSSLTGVNIQYF. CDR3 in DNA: TGTGCCAGCAGTTCCCTGACAGGGGTGAACATTCAGTACTTC.

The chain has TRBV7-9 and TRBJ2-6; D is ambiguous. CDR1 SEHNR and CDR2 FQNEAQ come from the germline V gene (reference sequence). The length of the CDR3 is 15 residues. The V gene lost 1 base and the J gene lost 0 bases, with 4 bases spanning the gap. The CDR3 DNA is TGTGCCAGCAGCTTAGGAAACTCTGGGGCCAACGTCCTGACTTTC. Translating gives CASSLGNSGANVLTF. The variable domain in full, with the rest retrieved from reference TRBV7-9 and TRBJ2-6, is DTGVSQNPRHKITKRGQNVTFRCDPISEHNRLYWYRQTLGQGPEFLTYFQNEAQLEKSRLLSDRFSAERPKGSFSTLEIQRTEQGDSAMYLCASSLGNSGANVLTFGAGSRLTVL.

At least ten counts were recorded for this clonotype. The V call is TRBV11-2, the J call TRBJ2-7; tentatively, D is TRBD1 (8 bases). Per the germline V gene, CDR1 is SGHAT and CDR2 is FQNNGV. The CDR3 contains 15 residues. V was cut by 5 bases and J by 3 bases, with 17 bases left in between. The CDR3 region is CASSPTGGGLYEQYV. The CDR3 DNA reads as TGTGCCAGCAGCCCTACAGGGGGGGGCCTCTACGAGCAGTACGTC.

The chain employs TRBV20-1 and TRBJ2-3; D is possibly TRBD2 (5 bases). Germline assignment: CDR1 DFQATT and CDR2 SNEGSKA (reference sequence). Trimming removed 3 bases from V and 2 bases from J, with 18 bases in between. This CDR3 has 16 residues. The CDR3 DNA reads TGCAGTGCTAGGGCCATACCGGCGGGTCCCACAGATACGCAGTATTTT. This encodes CSARAIPAGPTDTQYF.

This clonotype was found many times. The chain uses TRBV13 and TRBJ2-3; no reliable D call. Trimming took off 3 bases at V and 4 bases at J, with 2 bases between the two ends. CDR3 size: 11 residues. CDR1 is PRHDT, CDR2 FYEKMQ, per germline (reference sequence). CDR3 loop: CASSFADTQYF. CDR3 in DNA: TGTGCCAGCAGCTTCGCAGATACGCAGTATTTT.

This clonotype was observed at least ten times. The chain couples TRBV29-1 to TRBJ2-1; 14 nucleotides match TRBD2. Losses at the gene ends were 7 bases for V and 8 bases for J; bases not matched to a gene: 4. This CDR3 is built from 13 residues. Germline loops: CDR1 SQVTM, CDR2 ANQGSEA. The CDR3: CSETSGGAHEQFF. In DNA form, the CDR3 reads TGCAGCGAGACTAGCGGGGGGGCCCATGAGCAGTTCTTC.

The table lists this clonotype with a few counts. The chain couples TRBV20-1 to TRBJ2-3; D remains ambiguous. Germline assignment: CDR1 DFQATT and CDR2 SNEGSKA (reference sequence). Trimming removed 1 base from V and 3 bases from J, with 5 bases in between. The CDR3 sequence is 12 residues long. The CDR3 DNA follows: TGCAGTGCTAGAGCAATAACAGATACGCAGTATTTT. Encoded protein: CSARAITDTQYF.

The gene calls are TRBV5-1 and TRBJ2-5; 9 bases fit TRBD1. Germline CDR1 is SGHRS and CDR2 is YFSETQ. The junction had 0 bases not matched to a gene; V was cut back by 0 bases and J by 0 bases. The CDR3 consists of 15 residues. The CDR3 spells CASSLGDRDQETQYF. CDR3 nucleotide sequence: TGCGCCAGCAGCTTGGGGGACAGGGACCAAGAGACCCAGTACTTC. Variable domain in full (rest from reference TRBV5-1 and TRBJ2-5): KAGVTQTPRYLIKTRGQQVTLSCSPISGHRSVSWYQQTPGQGLQFLFEYFSETQRNKGNFPGRFSGRQFSNSRSEMNVSTLELGDSALYLCASSLGDRDQETQYFGPGTRLLVL.

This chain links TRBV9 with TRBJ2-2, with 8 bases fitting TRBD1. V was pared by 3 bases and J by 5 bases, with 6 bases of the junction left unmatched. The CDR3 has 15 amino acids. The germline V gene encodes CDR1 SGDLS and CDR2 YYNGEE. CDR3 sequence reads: CASSERTGWTGELFF. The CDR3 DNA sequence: TGTGCCAGCAGCGAGAGGACAGGGTGGACCGGGGAGCTGTTTTTT.

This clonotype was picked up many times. The DNA of the CDR3 is TGTGCCAGCACAGGTACTTTTAATGAAAAACTGTTTTTT. It is translated as CASTGTFNEKLFF. The rearrangement uses TRBV28 and TRBJ1-4; D ambiguous. The CDR3 is 13 residues long. Germline V gene lookup returns CDR1 MDHEN and CDR2 SYDVKM. V was trimmed by 7 bases and J by 4 bases, leaving 10 bases between them. Together with reference TRBV28 and TRBJ1-4, the CDR3 gives the full variable domain: DVKVTQSSRYLVKRTGEKVFLECVQDMDHENMFWYRQDPGLGLRLIYFSYDVKMKEKGDIPEGYSVSREKKERFSLILESASTNQTSMYLCASTGTFNEKLFFGSGTQLSVL.

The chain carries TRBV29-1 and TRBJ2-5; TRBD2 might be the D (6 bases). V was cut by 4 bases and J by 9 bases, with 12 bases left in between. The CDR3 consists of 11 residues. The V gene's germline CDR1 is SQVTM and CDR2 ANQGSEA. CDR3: CSVAEGMAQYF. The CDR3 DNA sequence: TGCAGCGTTGCGGAGGGGATGGCCCAGTACTTC. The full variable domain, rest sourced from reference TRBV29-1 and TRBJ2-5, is SAVISQKPSRDICQRGTSLTIQCQVDSQVTMMFWYRQQPGQSLTLIATANQGSEATYESGFVIDKFPISRPNLTFSTLTVSNMSPEDSSIYLCSVAEGMAQYFGPGTRLLVL.

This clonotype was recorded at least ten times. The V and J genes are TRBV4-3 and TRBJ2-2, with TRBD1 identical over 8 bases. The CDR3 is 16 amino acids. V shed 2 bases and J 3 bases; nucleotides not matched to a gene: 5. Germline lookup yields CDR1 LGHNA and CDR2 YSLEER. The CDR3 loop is CASSQQGAGDTGELFF. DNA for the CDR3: TGCGCCAGCAGCCAACAGGGGGCGGGCGACACCGGGGAGCTGTTTTTT.

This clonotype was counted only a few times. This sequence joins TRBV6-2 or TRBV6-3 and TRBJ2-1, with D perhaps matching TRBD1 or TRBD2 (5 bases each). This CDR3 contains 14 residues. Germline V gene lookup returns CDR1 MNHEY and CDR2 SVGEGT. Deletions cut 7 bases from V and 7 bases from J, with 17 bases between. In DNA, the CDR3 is TGTGCCAGCAACTCCAAGTGGGGGATGAATGAGCAGTTCTTC. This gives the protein CASNSKWGMNEQFF.

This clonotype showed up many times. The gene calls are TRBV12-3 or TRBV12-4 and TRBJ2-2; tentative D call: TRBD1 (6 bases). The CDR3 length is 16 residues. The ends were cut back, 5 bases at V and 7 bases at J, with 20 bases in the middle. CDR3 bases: TGTGCCAGCAGTCCACGAGGCGGGCTAGGGGGCGGGGAGCTGTTTTTT. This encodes CASSPRGGLGGGELFF.